Listed below are T cell receptor beta chains from one sample, sequenced in a study of memory CD4+ T cells and cytomegalovirus serostatus. Repertoires were generated with immunoSEQ multiplex PCR, while TCRdb's copy carries only in-frame clones and drops some. Among approximately 44,000 clones listed, about 79% were seen once. Sequenced: memory CD4+ T cells from blood. The receptors were sampled from an adult in good health and CMV-seronegative. The CDR3 runs from the conserved cysteine through the conserved F or W. A clone size is listed for some rows: how often the clone was seen (once, few, many), or a class if it is expanded.

V: TRBV7-8; J: TRBJ1-1; size: medium-sized; CDR3: CASSLERSTEAFF
V: TRBV2; J: TRBJ1-1; size: few; CDR3: CASSGLVQATEAFF
V: TRBV7-2; J: TRBJ2-7; size: .; CDR3: CASSLQVRDYEQYF
V: TRBV28; J: TRBJ2-7; size: .; CDR3: CASNSVPTGSPEQYF
V: TRBV29-1; J: TRBJ1-2; size: .; CDR3: CSVRGARSGYTF
V: TRBV5-1; J: TRBJ2-1; size: once; CDR3: CASSLAGGQGEQFF
V: TRBV5-1; J: TRBJ2-3; size: .; CDR3: CASSLVAGVPDTQYF
V: TRBV11-3; J: TRBJ2-2; size: .; CDR3: CASKGRNTGELFF
V: TRBV28; J: TRBJ2-7; size: .; CDR3: CASGPYEQYF
V: TRBV5-6; J: TRBJ2-6; size: .; CDR3: CASSPVGFSGANVLTF
V: TRBV5-6; J: TRBJ1-2; size: .; CDR3: CASSFLRGRANYGYTF
V: TRBV11-3; J: TRBJ1-1; size: .; CDR3: CASSPFGGRVSATEAFF
V: TRBV7-8; J: TRBJ2-5; size: .; CDR3: CASSSYSGRAGETQYF
V: TRBV28; J: TRBJ2-7; size: few; CDR3: CASSFSNLRGEQYF
V: TRBV11-2; J: TRBJ1-2; size: .; CDR3: CASSLGTGEGYTF
V: TRBV7-3; J: TRBJ2-7; size: .; CDR3: CASSYVSGEGGQYF
V: TRBV18; J: TRBJ1-1; size: .; CDR3: CASSPPSSAVTEAFF
V: TRBV15; J: TRBJ1-1; size: .; CDR3: CATSRALDTEAFF
V: TRBV27; J: TRBJ1-5; size: .; CDR3: CASSPHQPQHF
V: TRBV10-3; J: TRBJ2-7; size: .; CDR3: CAIGQSYEQYF
V: TRBV27; J: TRBJ1-6; size: .; CDR3: CASSFSNSPLHF
V: TRBV6-4; J: TRBJ1-2; size: .; CDR3: CASSDEGYGYTF
V: TRBV7-8; J: TRBJ2-2; size: .; CDR3: CASTLTSGINTGELFF
V: TRBV7-2; J: TRBJ2-5; size: .; CDR3: CASSATSETQYF
V: TRBV19; J: TRBJ1-5; size: .; CDR3: CASSIDRGRNQPQHF
V: TRBV28; J: TRBJ1-2; size: .; CDR3: CASIVSRGQGYGYTF
V: TRBV4-3; J: TRBJ2-1; size: .; CDR3: CASSQDRGAPQFF
V: TRBV6-5; J: TRBJ2-5; size: .; CDR3: CASRIEKAQYF
V: TRBV9; J: TRBJ2-3; size: once; CDR3: CASSGSGGGADTQYF
V: TRBV29-1; J: TRBJ1-2; size: .; CDR3: CSAQGVSYGYTF
V: TRBV11-2; J: TRBJ2-2; size: .; CDR3: CASSLQGAIGELFF
V: TRBV15; J: TRBJ2-3; size: few; CDR3: CATSNGGQGRADTQYF
V: TRBV2; J: TRBJ2-2; size: .; CDR3: CASSEEETGSTGELFF
V: TRBV7-8; J: TRBJ2-5; size: .; CDR3: CASSSRRLAGAGEQYF
V: TRBV4-1; J: TRBJ1-3; size: .; CDR3: CASSRSPLDRAADTIYF
V: TRBV28; J: TRBJ2-1; size: .; CDR3: CASRVRLAGVEQFF
V: TRBV18; J: TRBJ2-4; size: medium-sized; CDR3: CASSPQSTANNLLQYF
V: TRBV30; J: TRBJ2-5; size: .; CDR3: CAWSVRLGETQYF
V: TRBV7-6; J: TRBJ1-2; size: few; CDR3: CASSLDVNYGYTF
V: TRBV5-4; J: TRBJ2-5; size: .; CDR3: CASSFEGLEQETQYF
V: TRBV19; J: TRBJ2-5; size: .; CDR3: CASRATKTGGETQYF
V: TRBV19; J: TRBJ2-1; size: few; CDR3: CASSIRTSGSYEQFF
V: TRBV2; J: TRBJ2-7; size: .; CDR3: CASSENGRIYEQYF
V: TRBV7-7; J: TRBJ2-1; size: .; CDR3: CASSPTSGVSSYNEQFF
V: TRBV18; J: TRBJ1-1; size: .; CDR3: CASSPTAGDTEAFF
V: TRBV29-1; J: TRBJ1-1; size: .; CDR3: CSVGGWGSPEAFF
V: TRBV7-9; J: TRBJ2-1; size: once; CDR3: CASSLGGTSGEQFF
V: TRBV6-4; J: TRBJ2-1; size: .; CDR3: CASSGQSGEQFF
V: TRBV18; J: TRBJ1-1; size: .; CDR3: CASSPKAEAFF
V: TRBV29-1; J: TRBJ2-7; size: .; CDR3: CSVVYGAEQYF